Detailed here is one T cell receptor (beta chain). The record originates from a study of cytomegalovirus exposure and HLA in healthy donors. Study-wide context: Among some 400 genotyped donors, around 82% fell in the Caucasian-associated ancestry cluster.

CDR1 and CDR2 from the germline V gene are SNHLY and FYNNEI. The CDR3 is made up of 15 amino acids. V lost 6 bases and J lost 4; bases outside the gene matches: 6. Researchers ran the PCR with 60 Vbeta and 13 Jbeta primers. Data came from immunoSEQ multiplex PCR; TCRdb stores just in-frame clones and leaves some out. The sample records about 120,000 clones, over 6.5% being singletons. The sequenced sample consisted of PBMCs. The J gene is TRBJ2-5, the V gene TRBV2, with 12 bases identical to TRBD1. The TCR originated in a woman in her thirties or forties in good health and CMV-seropositive. CDR3 DNA: TGTGCCAGCAGAGGGGACAGGGGGCTGGCAGAGACCCAGTACTTC. Protein sequence: CASRGDRGLAETQYF.